Below, 25 T cell receptor beta chains from the same sample are listed, as sequenced in a study of follicular helper T cells after annual influenza vaccination (dated by TCRdb to the late 2010s). The label giving this sample's time point can be read as: 2015-2016 season, pre-vaccination. Library prep was done by the immunoSEQ multiplex PCR assay. In TCRdb, the immuneACCESS table is reduced to in-frame sequences with V and J assigned. These tables do not hold every clone; where another copy was compared, an unresolved V gene accounts for under half, and the others remain unexplained. The table for this sample lists some 5,900 clones; about 84% of them were counted only once. The ten top clones hold less than 0.75% of the sample. The sample was CXCR5- memory CD4+ T cells sorted from blood, taken on the day of influenza vaccination. The cell subset or site label here, explained by the study, means: CXCR5- memory CD4 T cells. All receptors derive from an adult who received the influenza vaccine.

The chain carries TRBV30 and TRBJ1-1, with unresolved D. This CDR3 contains 14 residues. The V end was cut by 2 bases, the J end by 4 bases, with 14 bases between. CDR1 and CDR2 from the germline V gene are GTSNPN and SVGIG (reference sequence). As DNA, the CDR3 is TGTGCCTGGAGTTTCTCCTCAGTGGGCACTGAAGCTTTCTTT. Its protein is CAWSFSSVGTEAFF.

In its sample, this clone was seen a few times. V and J are TRBV25-1 and TRBJ1-5; 11 positions agree with TRBD1. Germline CDR1 MGHDK, CDR2 SYGVNS. With V trimmed by 8 bases and J by 6 bases, 3 bases remained unmatched. The CDR3 consists of 13 residues. The chain's CDR3 is CASQGQGGQPQHF. CDR3 bases: TGTGCCAGCCAGGGACAGGGGGGTCAGCCCCAGCATTTT. Drawing the rest from reference TRBV25-1 and TRBJ1-5, the complete variable domain is EADIYQTPRYLVIGTGKKITLECSQTMGHDKMYWYQQDPGMELHLIHYSYGVNSTEKGDLSSESTVSRIRTEHFPLTLESARPSHTSQYLCASQGQGGQPQHFGDGTRLSIL.

The table lists this clone with a few counts. The chain has TRBV28 and TRBJ1-1, with 9 bases identical to TRBD1. This CDR3 has 14 residues. After removal of 4 bases from V and 4 bases from J, the junction contained 4 bases not matched to a gene. CDR1 and CDR2 from the germline V gene are MDHEN and SYDVKM. CDR3 in amino acids: CASSWTGDGTEAFF. CDR3 DNA sequence: TGTGCCAGCAGTTGGACAGGGGATGGCACTGAAGCTTTCTTT.

This chain connects TRBV30 to TRBJ1-5; no firm D call. Trimming pared 0 bases from V and 0 bases from J, leaving 9 bases between. The germline gives CDR1 GTSNPN, CDR2 SVGIG (reference sequence). The CDR3 contains 15 residues. The CDR3 spells CAWSVNSHSNQPQHF. CDR3 coding DNA: TGTGCCTGGAGTGTTAACAGCCATAGCAATCAGCCCCAGCATTTT.

The chain couples TRBV6-6 to TRBJ1-2; D is unclear. The CDR3 extends over 13 amino acids. Trimming shortened V by 7 bases and J by 2 bases, and 11 bases separated the two germline ends. Germline lookup yields CDR1 MNHNY and CDR2 SVGAGI (reference sequence). The CDR3 loop is CASTARPNYGYTF. The CDR3 DNA follows: TGTGCCAGCACGGCCAGACCCAACTATGGCTACACCTTC.

This CDR3 reads CASSLRGRGNEKLFF. In nucleotides, the CDR3 is TGTGCCAGCAGCTTAAGGGGGCGGGGTAATGAAAAACTGTTTTTT. This rearrangement joins TRBV11-2 to TRBJ1-4; 7 nucleotides match TRBD1. Per germline, CDR1 SGHAT and CDR2 FQNNGV. CDR3 length equals 15 residues. V lost 2 bases and J lost 4; bases outside the gene matches: 4. The full variable domain, rest sourced from reference TRBV11-2 and TRBJ1-4, is EAGVAQSPRYKIIEKRQSVAFWCNPISGHATLYWYQQILGQGPKLLIQFQNNGVVDDSQLPKDRFSAERLKGVDSTLKIQPAKLEDSAVYLCASSLRGRGNEKLFFGSGTQLSVL.

The chain uses TRBV5-1 and TRBJ1-2, with D unresolved. Germline CDR1 reads SGHRS; CDR2 reads YFSETQ. The CDR3 is 15 amino acids. Between the trimmed V and J ends, which lost 4 bases and 5 bases, there was a span of 18 bases. CDR3 loop: CASSPSTNIGYGYTF. For the CDR3, the DNA is TGCGCCAGCAGCCCCTCTACGAACATCGGATATGGCTACACCTTC.

This chain joins TRBV6-5 and TRBJ2-7, with 10 positions matching TRBD2. Germline V CDR1 and CDR2: MNHEY, SVGAGI. The CDR3 is 16 amino acids. V lost 2 bases and J lost 6; bases outside the gene matches: 10. This chain's CDR3 is CASSYLQSGRVSEQYF. Written as DNA, the CDR3 is TGTGCCAGCAGTTACCTGCAAAGCGGGAGGGTTAGCGAGCAGTACTTC.

This clone appeared once. This sequence joins TRBV9 and TRBJ1-3; D is ambiguous. There are 16 residues in the CDR3. Trimming removed 4 bases from V and 4 bases from J, with 18 bases in between. Germline CDR1 reads SGDLS; CDR2 reads YYNGEE. The CDR3 region has the DNA TGTGCCAGCAGCACTACGACAAGATCGCGGGGAAACACCATATATTTT. It translates to CASSTTTRSRGNTIYF. The full variable domain, rest sourced from reference TRBV9 and TRBJ1-3, is DSGVTQTPKHLITATGQRVTLRCSPRSGDLSVYWYQQSLDQGLQFLIQYYNGEERAKGNILERFSAQQFPDLHSELNLSSLELGDSALYFCASSTTTRSRGNTIYFGEGSWLTVV.

This clone has more than one count but fewer than ten. The V call is TRBV2, the J call TRBJ2-7; tentatively, D is TRBD1 or TRBD2 (5 bases each). This CDR3 is built from 13 residues. Trimming removed 7 bases at V and 6 bases at J, with 16 bases between. From germline, CDR1 is SNHLY and CDR2 FYNNEI. CDR3 amino acids: CASTLGEQGEQYF. CDR3 in DNA: TGTGCCAGCACCCTGGGGGAGCAGGGCGAGCAGTACTTC. Using reference TRBV2 and TRBJ2-7 for the parts outside the CDR3, the full variable domain is EPEVTQTPSHQVTQMGQEVILRCVPISNHLYFYWYRQILGQKVEFLVSFYNNEISEKSEIFDDQFSVERPDGSNFTLKIRSTKLEDSAMYFCASTLGEQGEQYFGPGTRLTVT.

The chain combines TRBV6-5 with TRBJ2-7; no clear D. There are 11 residues in the CDR3. CDR1 MNHEY and CDR2 SVGAGI come from the germline V gene. V lost 4 bases and J 3 bases, leaving 4 bases between the germline ends. The CDR3 DNA sequence: TGTGCCAGCAGTTCCGACTACGAGCAGTACTTC. It encodes CASSSDYEQYF.

The V and J genes are TRBV25-1 and TRBJ2-5; D uncertain. Trimming removed 1 base at V and 1 base at J, with 13 bases between. This CDR3 contains 16 residues. Germline V gene lookup returns CDR1 MGHDK and CDR2 SYGVNS. The CDR3 spells CASSESGRKVQETQYF. The CDR3 nucleotides read TGTGCCAGCAGTGAATCAGGACGGAAAGTCCAAGAGACCCAGTACTTC.

This rearrangement joins TRBV11-1 to TRBJ1-1; D gene ambiguous. Looked up from germline, CDR1 is SGHAT and CDR2 is FQDESV (reference sequence). CDR3 length: 14 amino acids. V was shortened by 4 bases and J by 0 bases, with 9 bases between the two germline ends. This chain's CDR3 is CASSSQALNTEAFF. In DNA, the CDR3 is TGTGCCAGCAGCTCCCAGGCTTTGAACACTGAAGCTTTCTTT.

V gene TRBV6-6 combines with J gene TRBJ2-3; D unresolved. The CDR3 sequence is 14 residues long. V dropped 3 bases and J dropped 0 bases, with 7 bases sitting between them. Germline values: CDR1 MNHNY, CDR2 SVGAGI (reference sequence). The CDR3 DNA sequence: TGTGCCAGCAGTTATGCGACGAGCACAGATACGCAGTATTTT. Protein sequence: CASSYATSTDTQYF.

The chain uses TRBV15 and TRBJ2-7; D possibly matches TRBD1 or TRBD2 (6 bases each). The germline V gene encodes CDR1 LNHNV and CDR2 YYDKDF (reference sequence). The CDR3 loop spans 15 amino acids. V lost 3 bases, J lost 2 bases, and 14 bases lay in between. CDR3: CATSREPGGTYEQYF. CDR3 DNA sequence: TGTGCCACCAGCAGGGAGCCCGGGGGCACCTACGAGCAGTACTTC.

The V call is TRBV5-1, the J call TRBJ2-3; D is ambiguous. CDR1 and CDR2 (germline): SGHRS, YFSETQ. V lost 4 bases to trimming and J lost 6 bases, with 9 bases between them. This CDR3 comprises 12 residues. In nucleotides, the CDR3 is TGCGCCAGCAGCCCCTCTTTGGATACGCAGTATTTT. It translates to CASSPSLDTQYF.

This sequence joins TRBV30 and TRBJ2-2; 7 positions match TRBD2. Per germline, CDR1 GTSNPN and CDR2 SVGIG (reference sequence). The CDR3 is 16 residues long. Unmatched junction bases numbered 11, after V lost 3 bases and J lost 4 bases. CDR3 in amino acids: CAWRLASSIRTGELFF. DNA for the CDR3: TGTGCCTGGAGACTAGCGTCCTCCATCCGCACCGGGGAGCTGTTTTTT. Filled out from reference TRBV30 and TRBJ2-2, the complete variable domain reads SQTIHQWPATLVQPVGSPLSLECTVEGTSNPNLYWYRQAAGRGLQLLFYSVGIGQISSEVPQNLSASRPQDRQFILSSKKLLLSDSGFYLCAWRLASSIRTGELFFGEGSRLTVL.

The chain joins TRBV11-2 to TRBJ2-7; TRBD1 matches at 7 bases. The CDR3 has 14 residues. V lost 0 bases, J lost 2 bases, and 1 base stayed unmatched. Germline-derived CDR1 and CDR2 are SGHAT and FQNNGV. The CDR3 here is CASSLEQGPYEQYF. The CDR3 DNA sequence: TGTGCCAGCAGCTTAGAACAGGGGCCCTACGAGCAGTACTTC.

The V call is TRBV15, the J call TRBJ2-1; 12 nucleotides line up with TRBD2. Trimming cost V 6 bases and J 7 bases; bases outside gene matches: 13. Germline CDR1 reads LNHNV; CDR2 reads YYDKDF (reference sequence). The CDR3 spans 17 residues. DNA of the CDR3: TGTGCCACCAGATATACCCCGACTAGCGGGAGTGGGAATGAGCAGTTCTTC. Translation gives CATRYTPTSGSGNEQFF.

This clone was observed a single time. This chain links TRBV5-1 with TRBJ1-5; D is possibly TRBD1 (6 bases). This CDR3 region has 14 residues. CDR1 is SGHRS and CDR2 is YFSETQ in the germline V gene. Trimming cost V 4 bases and J 5 bases, with 13 bases left between them. The CDR3 sequence is CASSVQGPHQPQHF. CDR3 sequence (DNA): TGCGCCAGCAGCGTACAGGGTCCCCATCAGCCCCAGCATTTT.

CDR3: CASSPTSGGASYNEQFF. In DNA form, the CDR3 reads TGCGCCAGCAGCCCGACTAGCGGGGGGGCATCCTACAATGAGCAGTTCTTC. The chain uses TRBV5-1 and TRBJ2-1; 14 nucleotides align to TRBD2. This CDR3 has 17 amino acids. Germline CDR1 and CDR2: SGHRS and YFSETQ. V lost 4 bases and J lost 1; bases outside the gene matches: 4.

The chain combines TRBV28 with TRBJ1-5; D is possibly TRBD1 (5 bases). The CDR3 has 15 amino acids. Between the trimmed V and J ends, which lost 4 bases and 2 bases, there was a span of 12 bases. Germline V gene data show CDR1 as MDHEN and CDR2 as SYDVKM. The DNA for the CDR3 is TGTGCCAGCAGTTCAGGGACCGGAGGCAATCAGCCCCAGCATTTT. It specifies CASSSGTGGNQPQHF.

This chain connects TRBV15 to TRBJ2-7; tentatively, D is TRBD1 (6 bases). V was pared by 0 bases and J by 6 bases, with 15 bases between. CDR1 is LNHNV and CDR2 is YYDKDF in the germline V gene (reference sequence). CDR3 length: 15 amino acids. Here the CDR3 reads CATSREFNRAGEQYF. CDR3 nucleotide sequence: TGTGCCACCAGCAGAGAGTTCAACAGGGCAGGCGAGCAGTACTTC. Filled out from reference TRBV15 and TRBJ2-7, the complete variable domain reads DAMVIQNPRYQVTQFGKPVTLSCSQTLNHNVMYWYQQKSSQAPKLLFHYYDKDFNNEADTPDNFQSRRPNTSFCFLDIRSPGLGDTAMYLCATSREFNRAGEQYFGPGTRLTVT.

V and J are TRBV5-1 and TRBJ1-2; D ambiguous. Per germline, CDR1 SGHRS and CDR2 YFSETQ. CDR3 length equals 14 residues. V shed 4 bases and J shed 0 bases, with 10 bases lying between them. The CDR3 here is CASSPEGANYGYTF. For the CDR3, the DNA is TGCGCCAGCAGCCCGGAGGGAGCTAACTATGGCTACACCTTC.

The chain recombines TRBV19 with TRBJ1-5; 12 bases map to TRBD1. From germline, CDR1 is LNHDA and CDR2 SQIVND (reference sequence). CDR3 length equals 17 residues. Trimming at V came to 5 bases and at J to 1 base, leaving 6 bases not matched to a gene. The CDR3 DNA follows: TGTGCCAGTAGTCTCGGGACAGGGGGCGCGAGCAATCAGCCCCAGCATTTT. It yields the protein CASSLGTGGASNQPQHF. Full variable domain (missing parts from reference TRBV19 and TRBJ1-5): DGGITQSPKYLFRKEGQNVTLSCEQNLNHDAMYWYRQDPGQGLRLIYYSQIVNDFQKGDIAEGYSVSREKKESFPLTVTSAQKNPTAFYLCASSLGTGGASNQPQHFGDGTRLSIL.